The 15 T cell receptor beta chains below come from one sample, sequenced in a study of beta chain features in type 1 diabetes. Every isolated RNA sample was fully reverse transcribed, so sequencing captured expressed TCRB transcripts. Measured with immunoSEQ multiplex PCR; TCRdb has only the in-frame clones, and not every one. The sample carries some 350,000 clones, less than 15% recorded once. Points from the study as a whole: Type 1 diabetes patients had moderately but significantly shorter TCRB CDR3s in all four CD4+ subsets.

The antigens for these receptors are not known. The sample taken for sequencing was naive CD4+ T cells from blood. All receptors come from a woman aged 18-30 years with type 1 diabetes.

This clone was detected a few times. The rearrangement joins TRBV29-1 to TRBJ1-5, with unresolved D. With 4 bases removed from V and 6 bases from J, the gap between germline ends came to 13 bases. Germline-derived CDR1 and CDR2 are SQVTM and ANQGSEA. This CDR3 has 13 residues. The CDR3 is CSVGPEYAQPQHF. CDR3 bases: TGCAGCGTTGGGCCCGAATACGCTCAGCCCCAGCATTTT.

J is TRBJ2-3 and V is TRBV18; 8 nucleotides align to TRBD2. The V and J ends lost 3 bases and 2 bases, in that order; junction bases with no gene match: 7. Germline V gene data show CDR1 as KGHSH and CDR2 as LQKENI. The CDR3 is made up of 16 amino acids. The CDR3 DNA reads TGTGCCAGCTCACCTGGCGAACTAGCGGCCACAGATACGCAGTATTTT. Its protein is CASSPGELAATDTQYF.

This rearrangement joins TRBV18 to TRBJ1-1; D unresolved. Germline loops: CDR1 KGHSH, CDR2 LQKENI. The CDR3 is made up of 12 amino acids. The V end was cut by 4 bases, the J end by 1 base, with 4 bases between. The CDR3 DNA is TGTGCCAGCTCACTCTGGAACACTGAAGCTTTCTTT. Translating gives CASSLWNTEAFF.

Only a few counts were recorded for this clone. V usage is TRBV19 and J usage is TRBJ2-1; TRBD1 matches at 9 bases. This CDR3 contains 15 residues. CDR1 LNHDA and CDR2 SQIVND come from the germline V gene (reference sequence). After removal of 5 bases from V and 7 bases from J, the junction contained 9 bases not matched to a gene. CDR3 sequence reads: CASSGDRGRGNEQFF. The CDR3 nucleotides read TGTGCCAGTAGTGGCGACAGGGGGAGAGGGAATGAGCAGTTCTTC. The complete variable domain, with remaining parts taken from reference TRBV19 and TRBJ2-1, reads DGGITQSPKYLFRKEGQNVTLSCEQNLNHDAMYWYRQDPGQGLRLIYYSQIVNDFQKGDIAEGYSVSREKKESFPLTVTSAQKNPTAFYLCASSGDRGRGNEQFFGPGTRLTVL.

This clone was seen a handful of times. The DNA for the CDR3 is TGTGCCATCACCTCTGACCCCGGGAGGAACATTCAGTACTTC. It specifies CAITSDPGRNIQYF. The chain carries TRBV10-3 and TRBJ2-4; TRBD2 matches 7 bases. The V gene's germline CDR1 is ENHRY and CDR2 SYGVKD. There are 14 residues in the CDR3. The trim removed 7 bases at V and 7 bases at J, leaving 10 bases unmatched.

The chain combines TRBV7-2 with TRBJ1-2; 9 bases align to TRBD1. The CDR3 is 14 residues long. V shed 0 bases, J shed 7 bases, and the junction held 3 bases outside the gene matches. Per the germline V gene, CDR1 is SGHTA and CDR2 is FQGNSA. Written as DNA, the CDR3 is TGTGCCAGCAGCTTAGCAGGGACAGGGAGTGGCTACACCTTC. The encoded protein is CASSLAGTGSGYTF.

The chain uses TRBV4-2 and TRBJ2-1; 9 bases match TRBD2. CDR1 and CDR2 from the germline V gene are LGHNA and YNFKEQ. The V segment lost 0 bases and the J segment 1 base; nucleotides outside the gene matches: 7. This CDR3 has 18 amino acids. CDR3: CASSQDYPSGTSYNEQFF. The CDR3, as DNA: TGTGCCAGCAGCCAAGATTATCCTAGCGGGACGTCCTACAATGAGCAGTTCTTC.

This clone was recorded a few times. This chain connects TRBV6-5 to TRBJ2-7; D unresolved. CDR3 length equals 14 residues. V lost 0 bases to trimming and J lost 2 bases, with 8 bases between them. Germline lookup yields CDR1 MNHEY and CDR2 SVGAGI. In DNA, the CDR3 is TGTGCCAGCAGTTACTCGGGCAGCACCTACGAGCAGTACTTC. Translating it yields CASSYSGSTYEQYF.

This clone turned up a few times. The chain links TRBV27 to TRBJ2-1, with D possibly being TRBD2 (6 bases). The length of the CDR3 is 16 residues. From germline, CDR1 is MNHEY and CDR2 SMNVEV (reference sequence). V lost 3 bases and J lost 1, with 13 bases in between. Written as DNA, the CDR3 is TGTGCCAGCAGTTTGCGTCCCAGCGGGTCCTACAATGAGCAGTTCTTC. This encodes CASSLRPSGSYNEQFF.

This clone was counted a few times. This chain joins TRBV28 and TRBJ1-2; D ambiguous. Germline CDR1 reads MDHEN; CDR2 reads SYDVKM. The V gene lost 4 bases and the J gene lost 13 bases, with 13 bases spanning the gap. The CDR3 contains 11 residues. DNA of the CDR3: TGTGCCAGCAGTTCCCAGGTGCCTTCCACCTTC. It translates to CASSSQVPSTF.

The rearrangement joins TRBV7-3 to TRBJ2-7, with 10 bases aligning to TRBD2. CDR3 size: 15 residues. The trim removed 4 bases at V and 2 bases at J, leaving 5 bases unmatched. CDR1 is SGHTA and CDR2 is FQGTGA in the germline V gene. CDR3 bases: TGTGCCAGCAGCTCCGGACTAGCGGAGACCTACGAGCAGTACTTC. The encoded protein is CASSSGLAETYEQYF.

The chain is built from TRBV5-1 and TRBJ2-1, with D unclear. Germline V CDR1 and CDR2: SGHRS, YFSETQ. V shed 6 bases and J shed 0 bases, with 4 bases lying between them. The CDR3 extends over 12 amino acids. CDR3 loop: CASKASYNEQFF. CDR3 nucleotides: TGCGCCAGCAAAGCCTCCTACAATGAGCAGTTCTTC.

This clone has just a few counts. The chain combines TRBV9 with TRBJ2-2; 8 bases line up with TRBD2. Losses at the gene ends were 4 bases for V and 8 bases for J; bases not matched to a gene: 16. Germline V gene data show CDR1 as SGDLS and CDR2 as YYNGEE. CDR3 size: 17 residues. The CDR3 DNA follows: TGTGCCAGCAGCCCTCCTCCTAGCGGGCCCGATTGGGGGGAGCTGTTTTTT. Its protein is CASSPPPSGPDWGELFF.

The rearrangement joins TRBV25-1 to TRBJ2-5, with 8 bases lining up with TRBD2. Trimming at V came to 6 bases and at J to 7 bases, leaving 19 bases not matched to a gene. The CDR3 has 17 residues. The germline V gene has CDR1 MGHDK and CDR2 SYGVNS. The CDR3 loop reads CASSKGGTSGTRGTQYF. For the CDR3, the DNA is TGTGCCAGCAGCAAAGGGGGAACTAGCGGAACTCGCGGGACCCAGTACTTC. Filled out from reference TRBV25-1 and TRBJ2-5, the complete variable domain reads EADIYQTPRYLVIGTGKKITLECSQTMGHDKMYWYQQDPGMELHLIHYSYGVNSTEKGDLSSESTVSRIRTEHFPLTLESARPSHTSQYLCASSKGGTSGTRGTQYFGPGTRLLVL.

There are a few counts of this clone. The chain links TRBV7-9 to TRBJ2-7; 10 bases align to TRBD2. Germline V gene lookup returns CDR1 SEHNR and CDR2 FQNEAQ (reference sequence). This CDR3 comprises 15 residues. Trimming took 5 bases from V and 5 from J; bases not matched to a gene: 9. This CDR3 is CASSPGGTSAHEQYF. CDR3 nucleotides: TGTGCCAGCAGCCCGGGGGGGACTAGCGCTCACGAGCAGTACTTC.